Each of the 6 T cell receptor beta chains below was sequenced from the same sample in a study of blood T cells in healthy people across ages. A J-beta primer mix and a sample-barcoded 5' primer were used in a second PCR of about 7 to 12 cycles. TCRdb independently ran MiXCR on the 5' RACE reads; one entry per CDR3 protein. The repertoire holds 1.5 million to 2 million distinct CDR3 sequences, with roughly 28% as singletons. The specimen was blood. The receptors stem from a woman aged 30 to 39 in good health.

This clonotype was counted between two and nine times. The CDR3: CASSSMGQISSYEQYF. CDR3 nucleotide sequence: TGTGCCAGCAGTTCCATGGGACAGATCTCCTCCTACGAGCAGTACTTC. The chain is built from TRBV27 and TRBJ2-7; 7 nucleotides align to TRBD1. Germline CDR1 MNHEY, CDR2 SMNVEV (reference sequence). Unmatched junction bases numbered 9, after V lost 4 bases and J lost 0 bases. CDR3 size: 16 residues.

As to this clonotype: This may stem from a read error, because a much larger clone lies one nucleotide away. The chain recombines TRBV20-1 with TRBJ2-1, with TRBD2 matching over 11 bases. CDR1 and CDR2 from the germline V gene are DFQATT and SNEGSKA (reference sequence). The CDR3 contains 15 residues. CDR3: CSAREWLAGGNELFF. In DNA form, the CDR3 reads TGCAGTGCTAGAGAGTGGCTAGCGGGAGGCAATGAGCTGTTCTTC.

This clonotype was picked up a small number of times. The junction differs from germline at one of its ends, possibly a read error. The rearrangement links TRBV12-3 or TRBV12-4 to TRBJ2-4; D gene ambiguous. CDR3 length equals 15 residues. The CDR3: CASKLSGIAKNIQYF. The CDR3 region has the DNA TGTGCTAGCAAACTAAGTGGGATCGCCAAAAACATTCAGTACTTC.

The chain is built from TRBV4-3 and TRBJ1-2; 7 bases agree with TRBD1. Germline CDR1 is LGHNA and CDR2 is YSLEER. This CDR3 comprises 14 residues. J gave up 6 bases and V 0 bases, and 4 bases lay outside the gene matches. The CDR3 region is CASSQDLTGNGYTF. CDR3 coding DNA: TGCGCCAGCAGCCAAGATCTGACAGGGAATGGCTACACCTTC.

CDR3 bases: TGTGCCAGCAGTACAATTAGGAGCTCCTACGAGCAGTACTTC. It specifies CASSTIRSSYEQYF. This rearrangement joins TRBV6-2 or TRBV6-3 to TRBJ2-7; the D is unclear. The germline V and J ends were trimmed by 5 bases and 0 bases, with 11 bases remaining between them. The CDR3 sequence is 14 residues long. Germline V gene lookup returns CDR1 MNHEY and CDR2 SVGEGT.

The chain employs TRBV20-1 and TRBJ1-2; 8 bases agree with TRBD1. The CDR3 contains 13 residues. Germline V lookup: CDR1 DFQATT, CDR2 SNEGSKA (reference sequence). Losses at the gene ends were 5 bases for V and 7 bases for J; bases not matched to a gene: 9. CDR3 nucleotide sequence: TGCAGTGCTCCGACAGGGGATCTCGGTGGCTACACCTTC. It codes for CSAPTGDLGGYTF.